The entry that follows covers one TCR beta chain sequence. Treatment meaning: preoperative locoregional IRX-2 cytokine immunotherapy. The sample comes from a study of preoperative IRX-2 immunotherapy in early breast cancer. Deletions cut 5 bases from V and 0 bases from J, with 13 bases between. The CDR3 spans 15 residues. The germline V gene encodes CDR1 LNHDA and CDR2 SQIVND (reference sequence). The table came from immunoSEQ multiplex PCR; TCRdb's copy has only in-frame clones and leaves some out. The sample lists under 4,000 clones, roughly 78% seen once, with about 15% in the top ten. The sequencing used tumor tissue, collected after IRX-2 immunotherapy. The receptor was derived from a human donor with breast cancer. The rearrangement joins TRBV19 to TRBJ1-2, with D unclear. CDR3 DNA: TGTGCCAGTAGTTCCCGAGGGCTGGCTAACTATGGCTACACCTTC. Translation: CASSSRGLANYGYTF.